This T cell receptor (beta chain) derives from a study of T cell responses to AZD1222 COVID-19 vaccine. Study results and caveats: Donors skewed white British and female; clonal diversity was possibly underestimated. Reportedly, nearly half the spike-specific TCRs target unmutated variant regions.

Germline CDR1 and CDR2: SQVTM and ANQGSEA. CDR3 length: 11 amino acids. Between the trimmed V and J ends, which lost 7 bases and 7 bases, there was a span of 14 bases. As for this clone: The target antigen is unknown.

Generated by immunoSEQ multiplex PCR, the TCRdb table keeps only in-frame clones and is missing some. The table records approximately 180,000 clones, more than 80% of them present only once. Sequences were derived from peripheral blood, sampled 28 days after the second dose of the MenACWY control vaccine. This TCR came from an adult who received the MenACWY meningococcal vaccine as a control. This chain uses TRBV29-1 with TRBJ2-7; D might be TRBD2 (6 bases). The CDR3 loop is CSGRLGAEQYF. The CDR3 region has the DNA TGCAGCGGGAGACTAGGGGCGGAGCAGTACTTC.